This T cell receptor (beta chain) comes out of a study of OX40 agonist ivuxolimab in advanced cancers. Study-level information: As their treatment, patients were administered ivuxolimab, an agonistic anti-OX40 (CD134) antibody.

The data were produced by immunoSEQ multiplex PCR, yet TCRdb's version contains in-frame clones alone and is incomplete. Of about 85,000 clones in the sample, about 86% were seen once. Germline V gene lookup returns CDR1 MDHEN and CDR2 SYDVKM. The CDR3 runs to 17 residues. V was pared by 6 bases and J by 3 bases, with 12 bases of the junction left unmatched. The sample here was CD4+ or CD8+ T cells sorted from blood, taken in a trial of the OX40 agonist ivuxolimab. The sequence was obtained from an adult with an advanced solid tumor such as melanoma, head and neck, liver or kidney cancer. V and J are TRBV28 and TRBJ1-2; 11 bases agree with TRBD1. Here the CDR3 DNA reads TGTGCCAGCAGGATGCCCGTGGGACAGGGGGGGGACTATGGCTACACCTTC. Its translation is CASRMPVGQGGDYGYTF.